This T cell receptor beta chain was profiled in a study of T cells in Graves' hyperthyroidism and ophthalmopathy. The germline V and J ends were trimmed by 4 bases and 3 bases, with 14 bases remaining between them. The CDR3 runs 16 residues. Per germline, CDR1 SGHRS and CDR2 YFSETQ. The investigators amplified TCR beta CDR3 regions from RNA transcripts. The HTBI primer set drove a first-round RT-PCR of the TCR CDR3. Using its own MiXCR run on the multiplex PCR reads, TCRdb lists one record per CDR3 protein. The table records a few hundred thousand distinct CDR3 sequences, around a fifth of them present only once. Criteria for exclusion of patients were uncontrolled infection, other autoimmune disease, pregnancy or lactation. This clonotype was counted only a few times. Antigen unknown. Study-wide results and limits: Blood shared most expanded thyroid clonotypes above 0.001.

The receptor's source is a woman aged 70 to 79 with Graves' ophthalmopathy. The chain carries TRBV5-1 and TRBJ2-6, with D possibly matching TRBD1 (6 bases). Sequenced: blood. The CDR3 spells CASSPQGTFGANVLTF. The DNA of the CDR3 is TGCGCCAGCAGCCCACAGGGTACCTTTGGGGCCAACGTCCTGACTTTC.